The next 2 T cell receptor beta chains were all read from a single sample in a study of cytomegalovirus exposure and HLA in healthy donors. Researchers ran the PCR with 60 Vbeta and 13 Jbeta primers. Some clones are missing from TCRdb's copy, which holds only in-frame ones; the method was immunoSEQ multiplex PCR. The sample contains 100,000 to 150,000 clones, roughly 15% of which appear only once. The source material was PBMCs. These receptors all stem from a young woman in good health and CMV-seronegative.

The genes are TRBV7-9 and TRBJ2-7, with TRBD1 matching over 7 bases. Germline assignment: CDR1 SEHNR and CDR2 FQNEAQ (reference sequence). V lost 1 base, J lost 0 bases, and 6 bases stayed unmatched. The CDR3 consists of 16 residues. The CDR3 DNA is TGTGCCAGCAGCTTAGTTGCCGGGACAGTCTCCTACGAGCAGTACTTC. Translating gives CASSLVAGTVSYEQYF. Full variable domain (outside the CDR3, taken from reference TRBV7-9 and TRBJ2-7): DTGVSQNPRHKITKRGQNVTFRCDPISEHNRLYWYRQTLGQGPEFLTYFQNEAQLEKSRLLSDRFSAERPKGSFSTLEIQRTEQGDSAMYLCASSLVAGTVSYEQYFGPGTRLTVT.

V usage is TRBV7-2 and J usage is TRBJ2-5; TRBD2 matches at 10 bases. This CDR3 is 17 amino acids long. Germline CDR1 and CDR2: SGHTA and FQGNSA. V lost 7 bases to trimming and J lost 2 bases; unmatched junction nucleotides: 13. CDR3 sequence (DNA): TGTGCCAGCAACCGGAGGACTAGCGGAACCTCACAAGAGACCCAGTACTTC. Translation gives CASNRRTSGTSQETQYF.